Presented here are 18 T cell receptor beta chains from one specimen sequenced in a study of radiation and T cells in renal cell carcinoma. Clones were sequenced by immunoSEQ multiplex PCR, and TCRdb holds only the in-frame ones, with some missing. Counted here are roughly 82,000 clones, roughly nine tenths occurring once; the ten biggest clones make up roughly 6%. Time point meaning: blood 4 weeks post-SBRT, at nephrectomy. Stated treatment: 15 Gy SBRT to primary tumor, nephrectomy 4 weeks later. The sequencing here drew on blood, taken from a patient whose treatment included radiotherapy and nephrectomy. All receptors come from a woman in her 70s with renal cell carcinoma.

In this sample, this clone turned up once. CDR3 in DNA: TGTGCCAGTCGGCGAGACAGGGCAATGGGCACTGAAGCTTTCTTT. Translating it yields CASRRDRAMGTEAFF. This rearrangement joins TRBV19 to TRBJ1-1; the match to TRBD1 covers 7 bases. CDR3 length: 15 amino acids. Germline V gene data show CDR1 as LNHDA and CDR2 as SQIVND (reference sequence). The V segment lost 8 bases and the J segment 4 bases; nucleotides outside the gene matches: 13. Complete variable domain (other parts from reference TRBV19 and TRBJ1-1): DGGITQSPKYLFRKEGQNVTLSCEQNLNHDAMYWYRQDPGQGLRLIYYSQIVNDFQKGDIAEGYSVSREKKESFPLTVTSAQKNPTAFYLCASRRDRAMGTEAFFGQGTRLTVV.

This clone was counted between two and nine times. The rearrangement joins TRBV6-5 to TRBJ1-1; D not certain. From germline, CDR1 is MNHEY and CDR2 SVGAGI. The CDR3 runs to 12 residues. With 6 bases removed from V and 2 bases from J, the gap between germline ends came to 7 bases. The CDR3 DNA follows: TGTGCCAGCAGCCGCGTTAACACTGAAGCTTTCTTT. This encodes CASSRVNTEAFF.

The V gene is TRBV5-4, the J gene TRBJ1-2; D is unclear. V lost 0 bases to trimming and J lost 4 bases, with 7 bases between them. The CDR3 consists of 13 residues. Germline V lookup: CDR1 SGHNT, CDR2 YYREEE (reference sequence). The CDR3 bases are TGTGCCAGCAGCTTGGACGGGGTCTATGGCTACACCTTC. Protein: CASSLDGVYGYTF. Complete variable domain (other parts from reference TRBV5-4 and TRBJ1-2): ETGVTQSPTHLIKTRGQQVTLRCSSQSGHNTVSWYQQALGQGPQFIFQYYREEENGRGNFPPRFSGLQFPNYSSELNVNALELDDSALYLCASSLDGVYGYTFGSGTRLTVV.

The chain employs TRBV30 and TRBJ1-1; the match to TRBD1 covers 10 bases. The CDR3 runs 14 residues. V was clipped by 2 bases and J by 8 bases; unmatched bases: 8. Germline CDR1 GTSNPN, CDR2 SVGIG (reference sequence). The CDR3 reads CAWSPRDRGSEAFF. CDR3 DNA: TGTGCCTGGAGTCCCCGGGACAGGGGCTCCGAAGCTTTCTTT.

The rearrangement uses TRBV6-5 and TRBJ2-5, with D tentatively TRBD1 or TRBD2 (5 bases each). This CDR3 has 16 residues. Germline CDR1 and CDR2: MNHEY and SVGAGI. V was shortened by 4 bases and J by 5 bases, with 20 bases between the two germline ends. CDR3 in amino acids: CASSFPGHPREETQYF. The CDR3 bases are TGTGCCAGCAGTTTCCCCGGACACCCGAGGGAGGAGACCCAGTACTTC.

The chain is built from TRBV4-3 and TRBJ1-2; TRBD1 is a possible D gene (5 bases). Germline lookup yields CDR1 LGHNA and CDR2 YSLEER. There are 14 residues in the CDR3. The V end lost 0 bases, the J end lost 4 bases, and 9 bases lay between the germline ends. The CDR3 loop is CASSQDRGSYGYTF. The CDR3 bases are TGCGCCAGCAGCCAAGATAGGGGTTCCTATGGCTACACCTTC.

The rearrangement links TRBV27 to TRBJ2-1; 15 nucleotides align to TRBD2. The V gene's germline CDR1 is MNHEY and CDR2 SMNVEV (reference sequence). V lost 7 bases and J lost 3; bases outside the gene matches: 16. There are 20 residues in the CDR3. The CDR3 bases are TGTGCCAGCACTAACCCTCTTGGGACTAGCGGGGGGTATATCTACAATGAGCAGTTCTTC. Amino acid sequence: CASTNPLGTSGGYIYNEQFF.

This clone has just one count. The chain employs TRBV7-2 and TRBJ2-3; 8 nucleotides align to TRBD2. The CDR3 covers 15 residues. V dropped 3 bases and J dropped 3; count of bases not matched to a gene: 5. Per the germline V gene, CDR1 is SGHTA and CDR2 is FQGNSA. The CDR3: CASSLERGGTDTQYF. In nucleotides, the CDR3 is TGTGCCAGCAGCTTGGAACGGGGGGGGACAGATACGCAGTATTTT.

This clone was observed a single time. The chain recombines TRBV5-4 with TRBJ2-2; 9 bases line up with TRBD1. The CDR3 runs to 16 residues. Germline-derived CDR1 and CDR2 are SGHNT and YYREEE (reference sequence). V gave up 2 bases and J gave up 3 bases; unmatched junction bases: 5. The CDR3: CASSLEWTGDTGELFF. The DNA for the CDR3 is TGTGCCAGCAGCTTAGAATGGACAGGGGACACCGGGGAGCTGTTTTTT.

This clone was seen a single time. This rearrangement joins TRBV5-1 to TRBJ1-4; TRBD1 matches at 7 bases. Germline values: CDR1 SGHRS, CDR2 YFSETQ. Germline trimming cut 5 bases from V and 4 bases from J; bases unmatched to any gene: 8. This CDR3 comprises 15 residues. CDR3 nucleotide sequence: TGCGCCAGCAGGGAAGAACAGGGGCTTAATGAAAAACTGTTTTTT. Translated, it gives CASREEQGLNEKLFF.

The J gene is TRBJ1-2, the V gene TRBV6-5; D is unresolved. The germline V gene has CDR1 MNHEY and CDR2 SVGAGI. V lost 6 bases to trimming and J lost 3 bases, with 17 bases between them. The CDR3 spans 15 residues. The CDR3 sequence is CASSRTEDPYYGYTF. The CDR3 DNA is TGTGCCAGCAGCCGGACGGAGGACCCATACTATGGCTACACCTTC.

In nucleotides, the CDR3 is TGTGCCAGCAGTTACGGCCACCGAGACACCGGGGAGCTGTTTTTT. It is translated as CASSYGHRDTGELFF. The rearrangement links TRBV6-6 to TRBJ2-2; D gene uncertain. CDR3 length: 15 amino acids. Germline CDR1 is MNHNY and CDR2 is SVGAGI (reference sequence). Trimming removed 2 bases at V and 3 bases at J, with 10 bases between.

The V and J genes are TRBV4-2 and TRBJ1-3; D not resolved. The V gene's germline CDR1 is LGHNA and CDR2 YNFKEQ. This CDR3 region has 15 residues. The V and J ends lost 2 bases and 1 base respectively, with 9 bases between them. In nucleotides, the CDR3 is TGTGCCAGCAGCCAAAGGGCAAATTCTGGAAACACCATATATTTT. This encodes CASSQRANSGNTIYF.

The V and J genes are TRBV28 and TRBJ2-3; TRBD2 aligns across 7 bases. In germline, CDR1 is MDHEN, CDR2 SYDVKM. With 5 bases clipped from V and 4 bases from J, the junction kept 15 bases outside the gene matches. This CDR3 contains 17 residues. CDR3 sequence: CASSALPLGAGADTQYF. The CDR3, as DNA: TGTGCCAGCAGTGCCCTCCCCCTCGGGGCGGGGGCAGATACGCAGTATTTT.

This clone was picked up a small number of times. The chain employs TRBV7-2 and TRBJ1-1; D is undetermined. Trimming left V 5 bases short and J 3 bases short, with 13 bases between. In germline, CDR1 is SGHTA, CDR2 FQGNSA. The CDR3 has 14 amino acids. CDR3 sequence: CASSLSVQDTEAFF. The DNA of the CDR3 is TGTGCCAGCAGCCTCTCCGTGCAGGACACTGAAGCTTTCTTT.

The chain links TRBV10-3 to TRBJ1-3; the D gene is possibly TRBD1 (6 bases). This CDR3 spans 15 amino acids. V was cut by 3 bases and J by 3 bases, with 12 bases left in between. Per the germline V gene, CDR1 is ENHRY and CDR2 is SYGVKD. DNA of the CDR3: TGTGCCATCAGTGATGGGGGGGCGCGTGGAAACACCATATATTTT. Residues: CAISDGGARGNTIYF.

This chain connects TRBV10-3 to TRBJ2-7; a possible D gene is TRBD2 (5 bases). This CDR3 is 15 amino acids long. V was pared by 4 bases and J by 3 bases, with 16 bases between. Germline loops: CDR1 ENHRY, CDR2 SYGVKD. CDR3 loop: CAISGGAAGFYEQYF. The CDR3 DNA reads TGTGCCATCAGTGGAGGTGCCGCGGGTTTCTACGAGCAGTACTTC.

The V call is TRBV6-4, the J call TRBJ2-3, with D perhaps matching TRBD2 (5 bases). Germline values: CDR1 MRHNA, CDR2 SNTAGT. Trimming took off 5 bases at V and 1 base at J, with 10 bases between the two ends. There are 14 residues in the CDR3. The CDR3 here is CASSTEEGTDTQYF. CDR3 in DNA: TGTGCCAGCAGTACAGAGGAGGGCACAGATACGCAGTATTTT.